One and the same sample provided the 23 T cell receptor beta chains below, sequenced in a study of T cells in Graves' hyperthyroidism and ophthalmopathy. RNA transcripts were the template for amplifying TCR beta CDR3 regions. HTBI primers were employed in a first-round RT-PCR of the TCR CDR3. Using its own MiXCR run on the multiplex PCR reads, TCRdb lists one record per CDR3 protein. This table has about 570,000 distinct CDR3 sequences, around 46% appearing once. Sequencing was performed on peripheral blood or thyroid tissue (not recorded which). The receptors were sampled from an adult woman with Graves' disease, either hyperthyroidism or ophthalmopathy (not recorded which).

This clonotype appeared many times. The CDR3 spells CASSFGTRGLGDTGELFF. Here the CDR3 DNA reads TGTGCCAGCAGCTTCGGCACTAGGGGACTGGGTGACACCGGGGAGCTGTTTTTT. This sequence joins TRBV11-2 and TRBJ2-2; a weak D match, TRBD2 (6 bases). CDR1 is SGHAT, CDR2 FQNNGV, per germline. Trimming shortened V by 3 bases and J by 3 bases, and 20 bases separated the two germline ends. CDR3 length equals 18 residues.

This clonotype was counted many times. The gene calls are TRBV11-2 and TRBJ2-5; no definite D call. Germline CDR1 reads SGHAT; CDR2 reads FQNNGV. V was trimmed by 2 bases and J by 4 bases, leaving 14 bases between them. This CDR3 spans 15 amino acids. CDR3 bases: TGTGCCAGCAGCTTAAATGGATGGGCTCCAGAGACCCAGTACTTC. Encoded protein: CASSLNGWAPETQYF.

This clonotype turned up a few times. The chain links TRBV4-1 to TRBJ1-4; D is unresolved. V was clipped by 1 base and J by 9 bases, with 15 bases between them. This CDR3 spans 15 amino acids. The germline V gene has CDR1 MGHRA and CDR2 YSYEKL. The CDR3 DNA sequence: TGCGCCAGCAGCCAAGGGGTCGTCTCGGTTAAAAAACTGTTTTTT. Residues: CASSQGVVSVKKLFF.

This clonotype was observed at least ten times. The chain joins TRBV14 to TRBJ2-3; TRBD1 is a possible D gene (6 bases). V was trimmed by 1 base and J by 0 bases, leaving 8 bases between them. The CDR3 spans 15 residues. CDR1 SGHDN and CDR2 FVKESK come from the germline V gene. This CDR3 is CASSQVGTSTDTQYF. CDR3 DNA sequence: TGTGCCAGCAGCCAAGTTGGGACAAGCACAGATACGCAGTATTTT. Supplemented by reference TRBV14 and TRBJ2-3, the full variable domain reads EAGVTQFPSHSVIEKGQTVTLRCDPISGHDNLYWYRRVMGKEIKFLLHFVKESKQDESGMPNNRFLAERTGGTYSTLKVQPAELEDSGVYFCASSQVGTSTDTQYFGPGTRLTVL.

This clonotype is a singleton in its sample. The rearrangement joins TRBV20-1 to TRBJ1-5; the D gene is possibly TRBD1 (6 bases). There are 12 residues in the CDR3. V was trimmed by 4 bases and J by 7 bases, leaving 11 bases between them. CDR1 and CDR2 (germline): DFQATT, SNEGSKA (reference sequence). The chain's CDR3 is CSATGGGQPQHF. CDR3 DNA: TGCAGTGCTACCGGGGGGGGCCAGCCCCAGCATTTT.

This clonotype was counted many times. CDR3 loop: CASSELRAGEQYF. The CDR3, as DNA: TGTGCCAGCAGTGAGCTTCGGGCTGGGGAGCAGTACTTC. The V and J genes are TRBV2 and TRBJ2-7; D ambiguous. V was shortened by 3 bases and J by 7 bases, with 13 bases between the two germline ends. CDR1 and CDR2 from the germline V gene are SNHLY and FYNNEI. This CDR3 has 13 amino acids. Full variable domain (rest looked up from reference TRBV2 and TRBJ2-7): EPEVTQTPSHQVTQMGQEVILRCVPISNHLYFYWYRQILGQKVEFLVSFYNNEISEKSEIFDDQFSVERPDGSNFTLKIRSTKLEDSAMYFCASSELRAGEQYFGPGTRLTVT.

The sample holds many counts of this clonotype. J is TRBJ1-3 and V is TRBV7-6, with D perhaps TRBD1 (5 bases). This CDR3 spans 14 amino acids. V was cut by 2 bases and J by 8 bases, with 13 bases left in between. Germline V gene sequence: CDR1 SGHVS, CDR2 FNYEAQ. The CDR3 coding sequence is TGTGCCAGCAGCTTAAATACCGGGGCGGACACCATATATTTT. Its translation is CASSLNTGADTIYF.

The rearrangement uses TRBV20-1 and TRBJ1-4; 10 bases match TRBD1. Germline CDR1 DFQATT, CDR2 SNEGSKA (reference sequence). J was trimmed by 3 bases and V by 6 bases; bases with no gene match: 7. The CDR3 is 15 residues long. DNA for the CDR3: TGCAGTGCCGATAGCGGACAGGGGGCTAATGAAAAACTGTTTTTT. Its translation: CSADSGQGANEKLFF.

This clonotype was seen a few times. This rearrangement joins TRBV7-9 to TRBJ2-5; no reliable D call. Germline CDR1 is SEHNR and CDR2 is FQNEAQ (reference sequence). This CDR3 is 14 amino acids long. V dropped 2 bases and J dropped 4 bases, with 11 bases sitting between them. DNA for the CDR3: TGTGCCAGCAGCTTAAATCAGTTCGTAGAGACCCAGTACTTC. It codes for CASSLNQFVETQYF.

This clonotype was detected many times. The genes are TRBV7-9 and TRBJ1-2, with D tentatively TRBD1 (5 bases). The germline gives CDR1 SEHNR, CDR2 FQNEAQ (reference sequence). Deletions cut 5 bases from V and 4 bases from J, with 20 bases between. The CDR3 extends over 16 amino acids. CDR3 amino acids: CASSPTGAGIIYGYTF. CDR3 coding DNA: TGTGCCAGCAGCCCGACTGGGGCAGGGATTATCTATGGCTACACCTTC.

The chain employs TRBV2 and TRBJ1-2; tentative D call: TRBD1 (5 bases). Trimming removed 4 bases from V and 8 bases from J, with 17 bases in between. There are 14 residues in the CDR3. From germline, CDR1 is SNHLY and CDR2 FYNNEI. This chain's CDR3 is CASSGGTSGRGYTF. CDR3 nucleotide sequence: TGTGCCAGCAGTGGAGGGACTAGCGGGAGAGGCTACACCTTC.

As to this clonotype: The limits of the CDR3 on the DNA are not certain, so only TCRdb's listed CDR3 is given. The gene calls are TRBV9 and TRBJ1-3; whether TRBD1, the table's D call, matches the DNA was not checked. With termini counted, the CDR3 has 21 amino acids. Germline V gives CDR1 SGDLS, CDR2 YYNGEE. The CDR3 reads CASSGSNTEAFFGQGRNTIYF.

This chain uses TRBV29-1 with TRBJ1-4; D is perhaps TRBD1 (5 bases). CDR3 size: 14 residues. Looked up from germline, CDR1 is SQVTM and CDR2 is ANQGSEA. Deletions cut 0 bases from V and 8 bases from J, with 13 bases between. CDR3 sequence: CSVEDIQWGEKLFF. CDR3 in DNA: TGCAGCGTTGAAGATATACAGTGGGGGGAAAAACTGTTTTTT.

This chain joins TRBV29-1 and TRBJ2-7; 7 bases are shared with TRBD1. CDR3 length: 11 amino acids. The germline V gene has CDR1 SQVTM and CDR2 ANQGSEA. CDR3 sequence (DNA): TGCAGTGCGGGTCCAGGGGGCGAGCAGTACTTC. Protein product: CSAGPGGEQYF.

This clonotype showed up many times. Here the CDR3 reads CASTSAMNTEAFF. In DNA form, the CDR3 reads TGTGCCAGCACCTCGGCGATGAACACTGAAGCTTTCTTT. The genes are TRBV6-5 and TRBJ1-1; D unresolved. Germline values: CDR1 MNHEY, CDR2 SVGAGI. V lost 7 bases and J lost 0, with 9 bases in between. This CDR3 contains 13 residues.

The J gene is TRBJ1-2, the V gene TRBV20-1; 7 bases map to TRBD1. V gave up 5 bases and J gave up 2 bases; unmatched junction bases: 11. This CDR3 is built from 15 residues. CDR1 is DFQATT and CDR2 is SNEGSKA in the germline V gene (reference sequence). This chain's CDR3 is CSALGQDGENYGYTF. The CDR3 bases are TGCAGTGCTTTAGGACAGGACGGGGAAAACTATGGCTACACCTTC.

This chain joins TRBV10-3 and TRBJ2-6, with D possibly being TRBD2 (5 bases). The CDR3 sequence is 16 residues long. From germline, CDR1 is ENHRY and CDR2 SYGVKD. V shed 2 bases and J shed 0 bases, with 8 bases lying between them. The CDR3, as DNA: TGTGCCATCAGTGAGGAGGGCGTCTCTGGGGCCAACGTCCTGACTTTC. Protein: CAISEEGVSGANVLTF.

This clonotype was observed at least ten times. The chain has TRBV20-1 and TRBJ2-2; 12 nucleotides agree with TRBD2. The CDR3 runs to 17 residues. CDR1 and CDR2 (germline): DFQATT, SNEGSKA (reference sequence). The J segment lost 4 bases and the V segment lost 2 bases, leaving 8 bases of the junction unmatched. Here the CDR3 reads CSARPRLAGEVTGELFF. CDR3 sequence (DNA): TGCAGTGCTAGACCTCGACTAGCGGGAGAAGTCACCGGGGAGCTGTTTTTT.

This chain connects TRBV7-3 to TRBJ2-7, with 8 bases fitting TRBD2. Germline V gene sequence: CDR1 SGHTA, CDR2 FQGTGA. The V segment lost 3 bases and the J segment 3 bases; nucleotides outside the gene matches: 13. The CDR3 is 17 amino acids. DNA for the CDR3: TGTGCCAGCAGCTTTTTTAGGGTAGCGGGACAATTCTACGAGCAGTACTTC. Amino acid sequence: CASSFFRVAGQFYEQYF.

This clonotype was counted ten times or more. The chain employs TRBV28 and TRBJ1-6; 7 nucleotides line up with TRBD1. From germline, CDR1 is MDHEN and CDR2 SYDVKM. The length of the CDR3 is 15 residues. V dropped 5 bases and J dropped 8; count of bases not matched to a gene: 9. In DNA form, the CDR3 reads TGTGCCAGCAGTCCGGAGAGGGGGCTGCATTCACCCCTCCACTTT. Its translation: CASSPERGLHSPLHF.

This clonotype appeared many times. The V gene is TRBV5-5, the J gene TRBJ2-7; D is perhaps TRBD1 (6 bases). The V and J ends lost 4 bases and 7 bases respectively, with 18 bases between them. The CDR3 has 14 residues. The V gene's germline CDR1 is SGHKS and CDR2 YYEKEE (reference sequence). The CDR3 protein is CASSLGAGLGEQYF. The CDR3 region has the DNA TGTGCCAGCAGCCTGGGGGCAGGGCTGGGAGAGCAGTACTTC.

A few counts support this clonotype. The conserved phenylalanine or tryptophan normally closing the CDR3 is absent here, so this likely arose from a read error. It is unclear where the CDR3 begins or ends on the DNA, so no DNA is shown, and the CDR3 is as TCRdb lists it. The J gene is TRBJ1-4, the V gene TRBV5-1; TRBD1 is the table's D call, not checked against the DNA. A total of 8 residues make up the CDR3, ends included. The germline V gene encodes CDR1 SGHRS and CDR2 YFSETQ. The CDR3 loop is CASSLGQD.

CDR3 DNA: TGTGCCAGCAGTCGTTGGGGGGGTCGAGACTACACTGAAGCTTTCTTT. It yields the protein CASSRWGGRDYTEAFF. The chain couples TRBV13 to TRBJ1-1, with a weak D call TRBD1 (5 bases). The CDR3 is made up of 16 amino acids. V was cut by 6 bases and J by 3 bases, with 20 bases left in between. Germline lookup yields CDR1 PRHDT and CDR2 FYEKMQ (reference sequence).